This T cell receptor (beta chain) came from a study of blood T cell repertoires in COVID-19. Germline V lookup: CDR1 SEHNR, CDR2 FQNEAQ (reference sequence). This CDR3 spans 13 amino acids. V gave up 3 bases and J gave up 10 bases, with 10 bases separating them. Assay used: immunoSEQ multiplex PCR; TCRdb lists only in-frame clones, some missing. The sample carries about 210,000 clones, 75% to 85% recorded once. The receptor was derived from a man aged 35-49 years who had recovered from COVID-19. The sample taken for sequencing was PBMCs or T cells enriched from blood (not recorded which). The chain uses TRBV7-9 and TRBJ1-6; D gene ambiguous. The CDR3 region is CASSLGSVSPLHF. Here the CDR3 DNA reads TGTGCCAGCAGCTTGGGCTCCGTATCACCCCTCCACTTT.